The next 28 T cell receptor beta chains were all read from a single sample in a study of T cells in Graves' hyperthyroidism and ophthalmopathy. Amplification yielded TCR beta CDR3 regions, with RNA transcripts as the source. Using the HTBI primer set, a first-round RT-PCR was run on the TCR CDR3. TCRdb recomputed calls from the multiplex PCR reads with MiXCR, one row per CDR3 protein. This table holds a few hundred thousand distinct CDR3 sequences, roughly 14% found once. The sequenced sample was blood. The receptors shown here come from a woman in her twenties or thirties with Graves' hyperthyroidism.

This clonotype has a handful of counts. This rearrangement joins TRBV6-2 or TRBV6-3 to TRBJ1-5; no reliable D call. Looked up from germline, CDR1 is MNHEY and CDR2 is SVGEGT. The V gene lost 0 bases and the J gene lost 7 bases, with 7 bases spanning the gap. The length of the CDR3 is 13 residues. The CDR3: CASSYSVKQPQHF. The CDR3 coding sequence is TGTGCCAGCAGTTACTCGGTAAAGCAGCCCCAGCATTTT.

The chain employs TRBV5-1 and TRBJ2-2, with 9 bases identical to TRBD2. The germline V gene encodes CDR1 SGHRS and CDR2 YFSETQ. The CDR3 runs to 15 residues. V was clipped by 1 base and J by 6 bases; unmatched bases: 4. CDR3 sequence (DNA): TGCGCCAGCAGCTTGAGTAGCGGGAGTCCCGGGGAGCTGTTTTTT. Protein sequence: CASSLSSGSPGELFF.

This clonotype came up a few times. This chain joins TRBV19 and TRBJ2-2; unclear D gene. This CDR3 region has 14 residues. The germline gives CDR1 LNHDA, CDR2 SQIVND (reference sequence). V gave up 4 bases and J gave up 3 bases, with 9 bases separating them. The CDR3 region is CASSTTEYTGELFF. The CDR3 coding sequence is TGTGCCAGTAGTACTACTGAATACACCGGGGAGCTGTTTTTT.

This clonotype has a count of ten or more. The J gene is TRBJ2-7, the V gene TRBV12-3 or TRBV12-4; 7 nucleotides line up with TRBD1. The V gene end was trimmed by 7 bases and the J gene end by 2 bases; junction bases not matched to a gene: 8. This CDR3 has 14 residues. The CDR3 sequence is CASKPGQHTYEQYF. CDR3 DNA: TGTGCCAGCAAACCGGGACAGCATACCTACGAGCAGTACTTC.

Ten or more counts support this clonotype. This chain links TRBV27 with TRBJ2-3, with 8 bases aligning to TRBD1. CDR1 and CDR2 from the germline V gene are MNHEY and SMNVEV (reference sequence). The CDR3 length is 15 residues. Trimming at V came to 8 bases and at J to 4 bases, leaving 11 bases not matched to a gene. The CDR3 DNA is TGTGCCAGCGGCTCGACAGGGGCTGCGGCAGATACGCAGTATTTT. Amino acid sequence: CASGSTGAAADTQYF.

In its sample, this clonotype was seen many times. The J gene is TRBJ2-7, the V gene TRBV30; D is unresolved. Trimming pared 0 bases from V and 5 bases from J, leaving 8 bases between. The CDR3 runs to 12 residues. From germline, CDR1 is GTSNPN and CDR2 SVGIG (reference sequence). CDR3 sequence reads: CAWSVQTHEQYF. The CDR3 DNA follows: TGTGCCTGGAGTGTACAAACCCACGAGCAGTACTTC.

This clonotype occurred many times. The rearrangement joins TRBV15 to TRBJ1-3; possible D gene TRBD1, 5 bases. Germline CDR1 and CDR2: LNHNV and YYDKDF (reference sequence). This CDR3 comprises 15 residues. V lost 8 bases and J 2 bases, leaving 16 bases between the germline ends. This chain's CDR3 is CATGKDRGAGNTIYF. CDR3 nucleotide sequence: TGTGCCACCGGGAAGGATCGGGGCGCTGGAAACACCATATATTTT.

This sequence joins TRBV10-2 and TRBJ2-2; 12 bases match TRBD2. The CDR3 has 19 amino acids. Trimming took 8 bases from V and 2 from J; bases not matched to a gene: 15. Germline values: CDR1 WSHSY, CDR2 SAAADI. CDR3 nucleotides: TGCGCCAGCGGACGCTCGTTGACTAGCGGGAGCGCTAACACCGGGGAGCTGTTTTTT. This encodes CASGRSLTSGSANTGELFF.

V and J are TRBV7-3 and TRBJ2-2, with 13 bases lining up with TRBD2. The V gene's germline CDR1 is SGHTA and CDR2 FQGTGA. The CDR3 runs to 19 residues. V lost 5 bases, J lost 0 bases, and 9 bases stayed unmatched. This chain's CDR3 is CASSGVPTSGRANTGELFF. CDR3 in DNA: TGTGCCAGCAGCGGCGTTCCTACTAGCGGGAGGGCGAACACCGGGGAGCTGTTTTTT.

This clonotype was detected ten times or more. V usage is TRBV3-1 and J usage is TRBJ2-5; weak D call: TRBD1 (6 bases). Trimming pared 6 bases from V and 5 bases from J, leaving 10 bases between. The CDR3 has 12 residues. Germline CDR1 reads LGHDT; CDR2 reads YNNKEL (reference sequence). CDR3 DNA sequence: TGTGCCAGCAGACACAGGGACGAGACCCAGTACTTC. The encoded protein is CASRHRDETQYF.

This clonotype appeared many times. The chain is built from TRBV30 and TRBJ2-2; 9 nucleotides align to TRBD2. Per germline, CDR1 GTSNPN and CDR2 SVGIG (reference sequence). The CDR3 is made up of 16 amino acids. The V and J ends lost 1 base and 4 bases, in that order; junction bases with no gene match: 7. The CDR3 is CAWSGVAGASTGELFF. DNA of the CDR3: TGTGCCTGGAGTGGGGTAGCGGGAGCGAGCACCGGGGAGCTGTTTTTT.

A few counts support this clonotype. The gene calls are TRBV15 and TRBJ2-2; D unresolved. CDR1 LNHNV and CDR2 YYDKDF come from the germline V gene (reference sequence). Trimming shortened V by 3 bases and J by 1 base, and 9 bases separated the two germline ends. The CDR3 covers 15 residues. The DNA of the CDR3 is TGTGCCACCAGCAGTAGGCAGGAGAACACCGGGGAGCTGTTTTTT. Translating gives CATSSRQENTGELFF.

This clonotype was observed a handful of times. This chain connects TRBV18 to TRBJ1-2; TRBD1 aligns across 7 bases. V was clipped by 4 bases and J by 4 bases; unmatched bases: 12. This CDR3 spans 16 amino acids. Per germline, CDR1 KGHSH and CDR2 LQKENI. The CDR3 spells CASSLTGTEKPYGYTF. The CDR3 DNA is TGTGCCAGCTCACTAACCGGGACAGAGAAACCCTATGGCTACACCTTC.

This clonotype was detected many times. V is TRBV7-9 and J is TRBJ2-2; 7 bases match TRBD2. The CDR3 is made up of 16 amino acids. The trim removed 1 base at V and 7 bases at J, leaving 9 bases unmatched. Per germline, CDR1 SEHNR and CDR2 FQNEAQ (reference sequence). Here the CDR3 reads CASSLVDGRSVGELFF. In DNA, the CDR3 is TGTGCCAGCAGCTTAGTCGACGGGAGGTCGGTCGGGGAGCTGTTTTTT.

This clonotype occurred many times. The V gene is TRBV12-3 or TRBV12-4, the J gene TRBJ1-5, with a possible D match to TRBD1 (5 bases). With 2 bases removed from V and 5 bases from J, the gap between germline ends came to 7 bases. The CDR3 length is 13 residues. This CDR3 reads CASSLKGYQPQHF. The CDR3, as DNA: TGTGCCAGCAGTTTAAAGGGGTATCAGCCCCAGCATTTT.

This clonotype was found a few times. The chain uses TRBV7-9 and TRBJ2-5; a weak D match, TRBD2 (5 bases). V was clipped by 10 bases and J by 5 bases, with 23 bases between them. This CDR3 spans 15 amino acids. In germline, CDR1 is SEHNR, CDR2 FQNEAQ (reference sequence). The CDR3 sequence: CANTSGVSKRETQYF. CDR3 sequence (DNA): TGTGCCAACACCTCTGGGGTCTCAAAGCGGGAGACCCAGTACTTC.

The chain is built from TRBV9 and TRBJ2-2; 12 bases line up with TRBD1. V lost 4 bases to trimming and J lost 8 bases; unmatched junction nucleotides: 6. Germline CDR1 and CDR2: SGDLS and YYNGEE. The CDR3 is 15 residues long. The CDR3 DNA is TGTGCCAGCAGCCTTTGGGACAGGGGGCAGGGGGAGCTGTTTTTT. Amino acid sequence: CASSLWDRGQGELFF.

This clonotype was detected only a few times. The V and J genes are TRBV7-3 and TRBJ2-3; tentatively, D is TRBD2 (5 bases). The CDR3 is made up of 14 amino acids. The ends were cut back, 4 bases at V and 4 bases at J, with 12 bases in the middle. Germline V gives CDR1 SGHTA, CDR2 FQGTGA. The CDR3 sequence is CASSSPEGADTQYF. In DNA, the CDR3 is TGTGCCAGCAGCTCCCCAGAGGGCGCAGATACGCAGTATTTT.

This clonotype appeared many times. The chain links TRBV30 to TRBJ2-1, with D possibly matching TRBD2 (6 bases). CDR3 length: 14 amino acids. V dropped 4 bases and J dropped 0 bases, with 10 bases sitting between them. Germline CDR1 reads GTSNPN; CDR2 reads SVGIG (reference sequence). In DNA form, the CDR3 reads TGTGCCTGGACCCGGGACTCCTCCTACAATGAGCAGTTCTTC. Protein: CAWTRDSSYNEQFF.

This clonotype occurred many times. The chain has TRBV6-1 and TRBJ1-4; D is ambiguous. The germline CDR1 and CDR2 sequences are MNHNS and SASEGT. The CDR3 runs to 17 residues. V gave up 6 bases and J gave up 0 bases, with 17 bases separating them. The CDR3: CASRMFSGPATNEKLFF. The CDR3 bases are TGTGCCAGCAGGATGTTTTCAGGCCCGGCAACTAATGAAAAACTGTTTTTT.

The chain has TRBV6-1 and TRBJ1-4; 8 nucleotides align to TRBD1. Trimming removed 6 bases from V and 7 bases from J; junction bases left unmatched: 13. There are 16 residues in the CDR3. CDR1 is MNHNS and CDR2 is SASEGT in the germline V gene. DNA for the CDR3: TGTGCCAGCAGCGGTACAGGGGGGACCCAACTTGAAAAACTGTTTTTT. It codes for CASSGTGGTQLEKLFF.

This clonotype has just a few counts. This rearrangement joins TRBV25-1 to TRBJ1-1; a possible D gene is TRBD1 (6 bases). The germline V gene encodes CDR1 MGHDK and CDR2 SYGVNS. V lost 8 bases and J lost 4, with 14 bases in between. CDR3 length equals 13 residues. CDR3 region: CASGGRGGTEAFF. The DNA of the CDR3 is TGTGCCAGCGGAGGTAGGGGGGGCACTGAAGCTTTCTTT. The entire variable domain, with the rest obtained from reference TRBV25-1 and TRBJ1-1, is as follows: EADIYQTPRYLVIGTGKKITLECSQTMGHDKMYWYQQDPGMELHLIHYSYGVNSTEKGDLSSESTVSRIRTEHFPLTLESARPSHTSQYLCASGGRGGTEAFFGQGTRLTVV.

The table lists this clonotype with many counts. The rearrangement uses TRBV6-5 and TRBJ2-7, with 7 bases identical to TRBD1. J lost 0 bases, V lost 1 base, and 3 bases had no gene match. Germline loops: CDR1 MNHEY, CDR2 SVGAGI. This CDR3 has 15 residues. The CDR3 region has the DNA TGTGCCAGCAGTTACTTGGGACAGCCCTCCTACGAGCAGTACTTC. Protein product: CASSYLGQPSYEQYF.

At least ten counts were recorded for this clonotype. The gene calls are TRBV28 and TRBJ1-5; D is undetermined. Trimming took off 7 bases at V and 0 bases at J, with 10 bases between the two ends. Germline values: CDR1 MDHEN, CDR2 SYDVKM. CDR3 length: 14 amino acids. The CDR3 loop is CASKGVYSNQPQHF. The CDR3 nucleotides are TGTGCCAGCAAAGGTGTTTATAGCAATCAGCCCCAGCATTTT.

This clonotype appeared many times. The V call is TRBV20-1, the J call TRBJ2-7, with unresolved D. The CDR3 length is 13 residues. V dropped 5 bases and J dropped 2 bases, with 13 bases sitting between them. From germline, CDR1 is DFQATT and CDR2 SNEGSKA (reference sequence). The CDR3 sequence: CSALRGPTYEQYF. CDR3 DNA sequence: TGCAGTGCTCTCCGTGGCCCCACCTACGAGCAGTACTTC.

This clonotype was counted only a few times. This chain joins TRBV4-1 and TRBJ2-1; D remains ambiguous. The length of the CDR3 is 15 residues. Germline V gene sequence: CDR1 MGHRA, CDR2 YSYEKL. Trimming shortened V by 0 bases and J by 4 bases, and 10 bases separated the two germline ends. The CDR3 DNA sequence: TGCGCCAGCAGCCAAGACAGAAACGGTTACAATGAGCAGTTCTTC. Protein: CASSQDRNGYNEQFF.

The table lists this clonotype with many counts. V and J are TRBV5-1 and TRBJ2-1; 12 bases fit TRBD2. V gave up 3 bases and J gave up 8 bases; unmatched junction bases: 6. CDR1 and CDR2 from the germline V gene are SGHRS and YFSETQ. The CDR3 spans 15 residues. Here the CDR3 DNA reads TGCGCCAGCAGCTATAGGACTAGCGGGATGGATGAGCAGTTCTTC. Translation gives CASSYRTSGMDEQFF.

This clonotype was detected many times. V gene TRBV2 combines with J gene TRBJ2-7; TRBD2 matches 7 bases. Trimming removed 7 bases from V and 2 bases from J; junction bases left unmatched: 14. In germline, CDR1 is SNHLY, CDR2 FYNNEI. This CDR3 spans 16 amino acids. The CDR3 region is CASTPTPAGRTYEQYF. In DNA, the CDR3 is TGTGCCAGCACCCCGACGCCAGCGGGAAGGACCTACGAGCAGTACTTC. The full variable domain, in which reference TRBV2 and TRBJ2-7 provide the parts outside the CDR3, is EPEVTQTPSHQVTQMGQEVILRCVPISNHLYFYWYRQILGQKVEFLVSFYNNEISEKSEIFDDQFSVERPDGSNFTLKIRSTKLEDSAMYFCASTPTPAGRTYEQYFGPGTRLTVT.